The 10 T cell receptor beta chains listed next were all sequenced from one sample in a study of blood T cell repertoires in COVID-19. Assay: immunoSEQ multiplex PCR; the TCRdb copy retains only in-frame clones and omits some. The data contain under 300,000 clones, about 90% of them seen just once; the ten biggest clones take up about 1.9%. The specimen was PBMCs or T cells enriched from blood (not recorded which). These receptors were collected from a woman aged 18-30 years who had recovered from COVID-19.

The chain uses TRBV7-9 and TRBJ1-4; TRBD1 agrees at 8 bases. Per the germline V gene, CDR1 is SEHNR and CDR2 is FQNEAQ (reference sequence). The V segment lost 5 bases and the J segment 8 bases; nucleotides outside the gene matches: 13. The CDR3 sequence is 16 residues long. CDR3: CASSAHQGAVGEKLFF. In DNA, the CDR3 is TGTGCCAGCAGCGCCCACCAGGGGGCGGTTGGGGAAAAACTGTTTTTT.

This chain links TRBV5-4 with TRBJ1-3, with D perhaps matching TRBD1 (5 bases). From germline, CDR1 is SGHNT and CDR2 YYREEE (reference sequence). This CDR3 region has 15 residues. Trimming took off 4 bases at V and 4 bases at J, with 15 bases between the two ends. CDR3 sequence (DNA): TGTGCCAGCAGCCAAGCTGGCAGGGCGGGAAACACCATATATTTT. Protein: CASSQAGRAGNTIYF.

The chain carries TRBV5-6 and TRBJ1-5; no firm D call. Trimming left V 4 bases short and J 5 bases short, with 13 bases between. Germline CDR1 is SGHDT and CDR2 is YYEEEE. This CDR3 region has 14 residues. The CDR3 DNA sequence: TGTGCCAGCAGCCTGGCCGGGGTCCATCAGCCCCAGCATTTT. This sequence encodes CASSLAGVHQPQHF. Full variable domain (remainder filled in from reference TRBV5-6 and TRBJ1-5): DAGVTQSPTHLIKTRGQQVTLRCSPKSGHDTVSWYQQALGQGPQFIFQYYEEEERQRGNFPDRFSGHQFPNYSSELNVNALLLGDSALYLCASSLAGVHQPQHFGDGTRLSIL.

This chain joins TRBV18 and TRBJ1-2; 10 bases match TRBD1. The CDR3 loop spans 16 amino acids. J gave up 1 base and V 3 bases, and 5 bases lay outside the gene matches. Germline CDR1 reads KGHSH; CDR2 reads LQKENI. CDR3 sequence: CASSPKRDRGNYGYTF. For the CDR3, the DNA is TGTGCCAGCTCACCTAAGAGGGACAGGGGTAACTATGGCTACACCTTC.

The chain carries TRBV7-8 and TRBJ2-3; D perhaps matches TRBD1 (6 bases). Trimming took 4 bases from V and 2 from J, leaving 16 bases between them. This CDR3 region has 16 residues. Germline-derived CDR1 and CDR2 are SGHVS and FQNEAQ. The CDR3 reads CASSSMADSFTDTQYF. CDR3 nucleotide sequence: TGTGCCAGCAGCTCGATGGCGGACAGCTTCACAGATACGCAGTATTTT.

V and J are TRBV27 and TRBJ1-3, with D possibly matching TRBD1 (5 bases). V dropped 3 bases and J dropped 2 bases, with 8 bases sitting between them. Germline V CDR1 and CDR2: MNHEY, SMNVEV (reference sequence). The CDR3 loop spans 14 amino acids. CDR3 bases: TGTGCCAGCAGTTTGTCAGGGACTGGAAACACCATATATTTT. This encodes CASSLSGTGNTIYF.

CDR3 sequence: CASSLSPNGQTDTQYF. CDR3 DNA: TGCGCCAGCAGCTTAAGCCCAAACGGACAGACAGATACGCAGTATTTT. J is TRBJ2-3 and V is TRBV4-1; D is perhaps TRBD1 (6 bases). Trimming left V 5 bases short and J 3 bases short, with 18 bases between. CDR3 length: 16 amino acids. Germline-derived CDR1 and CDR2 are MGHRA and YSYEKL.

The chain links TRBV4-2 to TRBJ2-3, with D perhaps TRBD1 (6 bases). Per germline, CDR1 LGHNA and CDR2 YNFKEQ. V was pared by 5 bases and J by 0 bases, with 12 bases between. This CDR3 is 15 amino acids long. This CDR3 is CASSDRTASTDTQYF. CDR3 bases: TGTGCCAGCAGCGACAGGACTGCTAGCACAGATACGCAGTATTTT.

This chain joins TRBV6-5 and TRBJ1-1; 7 nucleotides agree with TRBD1. V trimming: 5 bases; J trimming: 2 bases; junction bases outside the gene matches: 5. The CDR3 has 14 residues. Germline-derived CDR1 and CDR2 are MNHEY and SVGAGI. The CDR3 DNA reads as TGTGCCAGCAGTCCCCGGGACAGAAACACTGAAGCTTTCTTT. It yields the protein CASSPRDRNTEAFF.

The rearrangement joins TRBV5-1 to TRBJ2-5; the D is unclear. Germline values: CDR1 SGHRS, CDR2 YFSETQ. The CDR3 is made up of 14 amino acids. V shed 0 bases and J shed 1 base, with 7 bases lying between them. This chain's CDR3 is CASSLGHSQETQYF. CDR3 bases: TGCGCCAGCAGCTTGGGACACAGCCAAGAGACCCAGTACTTC.